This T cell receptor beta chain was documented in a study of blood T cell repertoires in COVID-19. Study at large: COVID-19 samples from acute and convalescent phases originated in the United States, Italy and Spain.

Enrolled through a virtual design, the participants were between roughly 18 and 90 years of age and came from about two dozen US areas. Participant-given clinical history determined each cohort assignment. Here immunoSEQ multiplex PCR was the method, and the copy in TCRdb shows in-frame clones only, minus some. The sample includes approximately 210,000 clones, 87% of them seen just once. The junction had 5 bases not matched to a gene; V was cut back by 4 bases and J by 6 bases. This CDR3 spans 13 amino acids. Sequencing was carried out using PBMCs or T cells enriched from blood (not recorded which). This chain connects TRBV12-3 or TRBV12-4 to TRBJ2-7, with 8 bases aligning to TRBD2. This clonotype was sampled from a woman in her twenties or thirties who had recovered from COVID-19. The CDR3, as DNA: TGTGCCAGCAGTTCGGGACTAGTAGGCGAGCAGTACTTC. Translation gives CASSSGLVGEQYF.